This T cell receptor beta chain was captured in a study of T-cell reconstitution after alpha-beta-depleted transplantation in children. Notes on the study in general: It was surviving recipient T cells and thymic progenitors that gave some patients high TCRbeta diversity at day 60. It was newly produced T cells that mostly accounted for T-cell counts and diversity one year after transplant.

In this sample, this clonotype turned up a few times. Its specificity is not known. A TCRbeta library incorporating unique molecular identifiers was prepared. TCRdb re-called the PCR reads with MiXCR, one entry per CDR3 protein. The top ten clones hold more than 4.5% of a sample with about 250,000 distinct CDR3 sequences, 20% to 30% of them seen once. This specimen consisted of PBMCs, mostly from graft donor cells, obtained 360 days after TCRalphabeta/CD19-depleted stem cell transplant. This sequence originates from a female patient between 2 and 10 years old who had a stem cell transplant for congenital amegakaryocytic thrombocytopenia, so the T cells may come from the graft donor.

In DNA form, the CDR3 reads TGTGCCAGCAGCTTAGCGCGGGATATTCAGTACTTC. Its protein is CASSLARDIQYF. The chain employs TRBV7-9 and TRBJ2-4, with D possibly TRBD2 on 6 matching bases. This CDR3 spans 12 amino acids. V lost 0 bases to trimming and J lost 10 bases, with 7 bases between them. Germline V gives CDR1 SEHNR, CDR2 FQNEAQ (reference sequence).